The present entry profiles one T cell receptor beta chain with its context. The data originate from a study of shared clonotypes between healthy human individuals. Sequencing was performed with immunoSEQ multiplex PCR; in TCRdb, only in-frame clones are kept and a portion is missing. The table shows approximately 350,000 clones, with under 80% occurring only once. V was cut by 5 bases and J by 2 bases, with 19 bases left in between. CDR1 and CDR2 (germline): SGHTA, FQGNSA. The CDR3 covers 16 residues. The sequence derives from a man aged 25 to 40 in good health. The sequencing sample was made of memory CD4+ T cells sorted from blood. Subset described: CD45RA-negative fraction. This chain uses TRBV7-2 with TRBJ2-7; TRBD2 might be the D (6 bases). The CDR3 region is CASSPGGRQRTYEQYF. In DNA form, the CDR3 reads TGTGCCAGCAGCCCCGGGGGAAGACAACGAACCTACGAGCAGTACTTC.